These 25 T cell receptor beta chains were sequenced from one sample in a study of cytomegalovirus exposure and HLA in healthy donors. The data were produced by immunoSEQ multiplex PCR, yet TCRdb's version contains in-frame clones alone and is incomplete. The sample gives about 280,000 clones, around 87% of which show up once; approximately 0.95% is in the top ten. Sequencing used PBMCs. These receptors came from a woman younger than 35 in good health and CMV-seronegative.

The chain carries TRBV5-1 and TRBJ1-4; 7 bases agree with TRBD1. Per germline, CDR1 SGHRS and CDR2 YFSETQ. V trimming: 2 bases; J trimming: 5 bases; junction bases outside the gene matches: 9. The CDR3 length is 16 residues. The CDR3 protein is CASSFEPGQTNEKLFF. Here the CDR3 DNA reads TGCGCCAGCAGCTTCGAACCGGGACAGACGAATGAAAAACTGTTTTTT.

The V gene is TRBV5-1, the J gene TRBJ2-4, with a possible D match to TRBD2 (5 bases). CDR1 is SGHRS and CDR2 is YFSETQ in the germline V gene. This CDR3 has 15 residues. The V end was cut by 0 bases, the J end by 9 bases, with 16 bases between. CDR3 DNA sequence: TGCGCCAGCAGCTTGGAAAGCGGCGGTCGGGGCATTCAGTACTTC. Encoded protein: CASSLESGGRGIQYF.

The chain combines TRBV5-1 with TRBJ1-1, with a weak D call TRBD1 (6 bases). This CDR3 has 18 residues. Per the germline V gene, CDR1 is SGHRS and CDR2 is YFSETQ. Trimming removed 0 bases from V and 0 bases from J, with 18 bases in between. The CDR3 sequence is CASSLGGGHGLMNTEAFF. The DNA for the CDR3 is TGCGCCAGCAGCTTGGGGGGGGGACACGGTTTGATGAACACTGAAGCTTTCTTT. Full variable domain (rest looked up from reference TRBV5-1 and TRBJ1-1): KAGVTQTPRYLIKTRGQQVTLSCSPISGHRSVSWYQQTPGQGLQFLFEYFSETQRNKGNFPGRFSGRQFSNSRSEMNVSTLELGDSALYLCASSLGGGHGLMNTEAFFGQGTRLTVV.

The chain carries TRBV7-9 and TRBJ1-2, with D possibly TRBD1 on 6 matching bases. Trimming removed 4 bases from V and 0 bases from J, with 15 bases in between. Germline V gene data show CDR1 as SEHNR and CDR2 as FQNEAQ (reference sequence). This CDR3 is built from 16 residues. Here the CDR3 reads CASSWTGTPSNYGYTF. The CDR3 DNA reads TGTGCCAGCAGCTGGACCGGGACACCATCTAACTATGGCTACACCTTC.

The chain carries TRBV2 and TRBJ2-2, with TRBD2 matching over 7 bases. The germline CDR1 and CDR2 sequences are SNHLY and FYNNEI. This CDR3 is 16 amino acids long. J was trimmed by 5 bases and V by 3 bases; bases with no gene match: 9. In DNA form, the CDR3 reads TGTGCCAGCAGTGATTTGGGGGGAGGGCCAACCGGGGAGCTGTTTTTT. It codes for CASSDLGGGPTGELFF.

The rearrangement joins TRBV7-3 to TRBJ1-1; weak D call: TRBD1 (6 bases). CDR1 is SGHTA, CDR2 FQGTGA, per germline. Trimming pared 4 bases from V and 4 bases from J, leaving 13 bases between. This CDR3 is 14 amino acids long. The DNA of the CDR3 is TGTGCCAGCAGCTCACAGGGTAGTGTCACTGAAGCTTTCTTT. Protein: CASSSQGSVTEAFF.

The CDR3 here is CASSARPGLAVGTGELFF. The CDR3, as DNA: TGTGCCAGCAGCGCACGACCGGGACTAGCGGTTGGGACCGGGGAGCTGTTTTTT. V and J are TRBV5-4 and TRBJ2-2, with 11 bases fitting TRBD2. The CDR3 is made up of 18 amino acids. Per germline, CDR1 SGHNT and CDR2 YYREEE (reference sequence). V lost 4 bases and J lost 5; bases outside the gene matches: 13.

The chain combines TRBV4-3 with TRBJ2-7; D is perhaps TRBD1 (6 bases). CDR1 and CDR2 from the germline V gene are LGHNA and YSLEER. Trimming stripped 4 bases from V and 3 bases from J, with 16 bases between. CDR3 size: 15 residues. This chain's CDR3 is CASSPNRGSFYEQYF. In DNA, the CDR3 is TGCGCCAGCAGCCCTAATAGGGGGAGTTTCTACGAGCAGTACTTC.

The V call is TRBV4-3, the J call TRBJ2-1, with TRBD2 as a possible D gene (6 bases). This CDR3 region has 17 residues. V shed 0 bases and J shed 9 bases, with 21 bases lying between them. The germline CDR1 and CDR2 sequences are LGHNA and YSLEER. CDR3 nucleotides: TGCGCCAGCAGCCAAGATCGCGACGGGAGTTTCTTTAGTGAGCAGTTCTTC. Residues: CASSQDRDGSFFSEQFF.

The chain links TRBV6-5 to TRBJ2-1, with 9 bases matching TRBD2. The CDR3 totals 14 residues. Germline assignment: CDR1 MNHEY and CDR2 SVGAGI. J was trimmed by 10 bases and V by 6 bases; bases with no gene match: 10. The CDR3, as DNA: TGTGCCAGCAGGTTACTGTCCGGGACTAGCGAGCAGTTCTTC. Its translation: CASRLLSGTSEQFF.

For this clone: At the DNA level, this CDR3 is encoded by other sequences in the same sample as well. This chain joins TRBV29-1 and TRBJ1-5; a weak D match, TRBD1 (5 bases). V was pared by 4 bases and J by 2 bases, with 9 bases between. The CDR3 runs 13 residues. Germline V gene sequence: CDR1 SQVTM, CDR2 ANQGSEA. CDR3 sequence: CSVAGGGNQPQHF. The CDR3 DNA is TGCAGCGTTGCGGGGGGGGGCAATCAGCCCCAGCATTTT.

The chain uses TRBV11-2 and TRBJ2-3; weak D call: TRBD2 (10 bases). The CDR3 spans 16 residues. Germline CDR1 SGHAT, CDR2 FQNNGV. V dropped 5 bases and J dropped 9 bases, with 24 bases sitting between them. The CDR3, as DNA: TGTGCCAGCAGCATACAGGGGGCTAGCGGGAGTCCGACGCAGTATTTT. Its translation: CASSIQGASGSPTQYF.

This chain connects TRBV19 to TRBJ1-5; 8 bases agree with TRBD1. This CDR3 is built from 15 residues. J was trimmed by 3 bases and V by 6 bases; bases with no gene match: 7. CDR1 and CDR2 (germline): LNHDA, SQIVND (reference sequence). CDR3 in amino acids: CASRTGTGHNQPQHF. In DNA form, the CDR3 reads TGTGCCAGTAGGACCGGGACAGGCCACAATCAGCCCCAGCATTTT.

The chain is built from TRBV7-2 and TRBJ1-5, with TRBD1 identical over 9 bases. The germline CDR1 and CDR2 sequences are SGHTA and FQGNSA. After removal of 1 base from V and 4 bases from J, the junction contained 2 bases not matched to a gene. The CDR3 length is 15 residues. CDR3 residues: CASSLEGTGNQPQHF. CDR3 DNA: TGTGCCAGCAGCTTAGAAGGGACAGGGAATCAGCCCCAGCATTTT.

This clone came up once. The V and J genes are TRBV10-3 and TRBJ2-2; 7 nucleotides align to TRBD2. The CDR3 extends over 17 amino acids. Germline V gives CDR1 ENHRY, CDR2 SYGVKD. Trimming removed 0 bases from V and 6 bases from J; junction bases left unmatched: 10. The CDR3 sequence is CAISESPGLYLAGELFF. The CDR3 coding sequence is TGTGCCATCAGTGAGTCCCCGGGACTATATTTGGCCGGGGAGCTGTTTTTT.

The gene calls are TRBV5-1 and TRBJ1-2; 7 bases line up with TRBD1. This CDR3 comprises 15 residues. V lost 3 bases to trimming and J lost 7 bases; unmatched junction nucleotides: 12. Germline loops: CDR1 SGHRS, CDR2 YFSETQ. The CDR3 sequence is CASSYGGGGPGGYTF. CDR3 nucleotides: TGCGCCAGCAGCTATGGTGGAGGGGGCCCTGGTGGCTACACCTTC.

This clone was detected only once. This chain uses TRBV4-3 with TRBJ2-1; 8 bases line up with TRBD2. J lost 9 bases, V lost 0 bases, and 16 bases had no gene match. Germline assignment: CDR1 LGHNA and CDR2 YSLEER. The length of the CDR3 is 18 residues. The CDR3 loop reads CASSQDPSGLGPGREQFF. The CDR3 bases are TGCGCCAGCAGCCAAGATCCTAGCGGGTTAGGCCCCGGGCGTGAGCAGTTCTTC.

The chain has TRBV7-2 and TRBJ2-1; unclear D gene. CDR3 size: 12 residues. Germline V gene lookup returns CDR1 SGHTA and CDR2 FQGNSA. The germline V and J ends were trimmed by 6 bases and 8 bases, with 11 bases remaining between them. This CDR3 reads CASSRQVHEQFF. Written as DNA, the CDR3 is TGTGCCAGCAGTCGTCAGGTCCATGAGCAGTTCTTC. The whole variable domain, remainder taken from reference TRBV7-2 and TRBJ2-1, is GAGVSQSPSNKVTEKGKDVELRCDPISGHTALYWYRQSLGQGLEFLIYFQGNSAPDKSGLPSDRFSAERTGGSVSTLTIQRTQQEDSAVYLCASSRQVHEQFFGPGTRLTVL.

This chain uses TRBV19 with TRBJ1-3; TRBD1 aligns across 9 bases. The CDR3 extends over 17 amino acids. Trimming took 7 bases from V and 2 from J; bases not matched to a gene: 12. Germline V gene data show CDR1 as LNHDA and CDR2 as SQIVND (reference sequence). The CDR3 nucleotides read TGTGCCAGTATACGGGACAGGGCGTGGGCGGCTGGAAACACCATATATTTT. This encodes CASIRDRAWAAGNTIYF.

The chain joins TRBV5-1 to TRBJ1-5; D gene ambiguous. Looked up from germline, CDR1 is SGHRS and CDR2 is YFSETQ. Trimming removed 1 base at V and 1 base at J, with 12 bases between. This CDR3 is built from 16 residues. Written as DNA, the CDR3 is TGCGCCAGCAGCTTGTACCCAGGCTTGAGCAATCAGCCCCAGCATTTT. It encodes CASSLYPGLSNQPQHF.

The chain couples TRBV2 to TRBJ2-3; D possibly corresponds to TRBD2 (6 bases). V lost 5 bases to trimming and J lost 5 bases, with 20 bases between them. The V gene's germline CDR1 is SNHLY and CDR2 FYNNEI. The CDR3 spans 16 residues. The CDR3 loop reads CASSWRRGRTEDTQYF. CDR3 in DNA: TGTGCCAGCAGTTGGAGGCGAGGGAGGACGGAAGATACGCAGTATTTT.

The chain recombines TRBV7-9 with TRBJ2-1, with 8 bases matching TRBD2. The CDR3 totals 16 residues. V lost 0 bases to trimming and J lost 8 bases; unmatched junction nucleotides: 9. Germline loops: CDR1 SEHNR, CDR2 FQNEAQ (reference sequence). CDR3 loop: CASSLAMAGGFYEQFF. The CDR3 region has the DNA TGTGCCAGCAGCTTAGCCATGGCGGGAGGATTCTATGAGCAGTTCTTC.

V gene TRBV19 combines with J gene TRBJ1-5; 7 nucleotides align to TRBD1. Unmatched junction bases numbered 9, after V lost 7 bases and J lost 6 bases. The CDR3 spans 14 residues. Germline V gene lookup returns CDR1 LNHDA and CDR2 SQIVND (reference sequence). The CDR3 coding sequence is TGTGCCAGTAACATTCTACAGGGGCGTCAGCCCCAGCATTTT. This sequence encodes CASNILQGRQPQHF.

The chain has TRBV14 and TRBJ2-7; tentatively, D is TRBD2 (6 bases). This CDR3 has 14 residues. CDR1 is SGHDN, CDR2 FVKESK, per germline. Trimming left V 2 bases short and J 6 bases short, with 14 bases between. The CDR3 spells CASSQTGLGGEQYF. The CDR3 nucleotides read TGTGCCAGCAGCCAAACGGGACTCGGAGGCGAGCAGTACTTC.

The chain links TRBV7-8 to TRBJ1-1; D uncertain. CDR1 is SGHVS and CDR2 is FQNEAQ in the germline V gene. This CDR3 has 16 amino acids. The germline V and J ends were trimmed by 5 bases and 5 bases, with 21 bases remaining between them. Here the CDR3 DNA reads TGTGCCAGCAGCCATGCACGAGACCGTCCTAGGACTGAAGCTTTCTTT. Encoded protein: CASSHARDRPRTEAFF. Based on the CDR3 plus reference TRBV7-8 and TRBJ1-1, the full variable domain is GAGVSQSPRYKVAKRGQDVALRCDPISGHVSLFWYQQALGQGPEFLTYFQNEAQLDKSGLPSDRFFAERPEGSVSTLKIQRTQQEDSAVYLCASSHARDRPRTEAFFGQGTRLTVV.